This T cell receptor (beta chain) comes out of a study of CD8 T cells in ankylosing spondylitis (TCRdb year 2017). For context, the study as a whole: To find TCR variants linked to disease, the study profiled T cell receptor beta repertoires in ankylosing spondylitis patients and healthy donors. The full study cohort was made up of 20 to 25 ankylosing spondylitis patients and 108 healthy donors. Peripheral blood was sampled, and synovial fluid was additionally collected from ankylosing spondylitis patients.

Paper-wide results and their limitations: Some motif variants were previously reported in synovial fluid and blood of reactive arthritis patients, suggesting common disease-initiation mechanisms. A CD8+ phenotype was shown by the disease-linked clones, which were found at relatively low frequencies in peripheral blood. Blood from ankylosing spondylitis patients appeared to be characterized by a TCR beta motif made up of under ten highly homologous amino acid variants. According to the report, matched synovial fluid samples from ankylosing spondylitis patients were significantly enriched for the disease-linked clones.

This clonotype has a count of ten or more. The specificity of this receptor is unknown. No base qualities exist here, and no much larger clone lies one base off it. CDR1 and CDR2 are read off the germline V gene (reference sequence) as MNHEY and SMNVEV. V loses 5 bases, J loses 10 bases, and the germline ends lie 18 bases apart. The CDR3 sequence holds 15 residues, the cysteine and phenylalanine included. The read is trimmed to its CDR3 DNA, 45 bases read in frame from base 1. Sequencing took place on an Illumina HiSeq 2500. Quantitative 5'-RACE with molecular barcodes was used to prepare TCR beta libraries. In the original analysis: A new computational method, built on a probabilistic model of VDJ rearrangement, was used to identify disease-linked TCR variants. TCRdb trimmed the raw reads at Q25, called clones with MiXCR and kept productive beta chains. Every CDR3 protein is listed once, alongside the most common genes and DNA of its rows. V and J calls and clone size were set by TCRdb, not the authors. The sample table lists roughly 280,000 distinct CDR3 sequences, 20% of them with a count of one. The ten largest clonotypes hold 7.8% of the sample.

Input material: blood, either unsorted or a sorted T cell fraction (not recorded which). The TCR comes from a male donor with ankylosing spondylitis or in good health (not recorded which). The sequence links TRBV27 to TRBJ1-6; the D gene is possibly TRBD1, with 5 bases matching. CDR3 loop: CASSLGGRLKSPLHF. The DNA sequence reads TGTGCCAGCAGTCTCGGGGGACGCTTAAAATCACCCCTCCACTTT.